The 14 T cell receptor beta chains in this list originate from one sample, sequenced in a study of CD8+ T cells in alopecia areata. As the sequencing template, cDNA was produced by extracting RNA and reverse transcribing it. Generated by immunoSEQ multiplex PCR, the TCRdb table keeps only in-frame clones and is missing some. Of 30,000 to 40,000 clones in the sample, over 60% were seen once. Material for sequencing was NKG2D-low CD8+ T cells sorted from blood. These receptors were taken from a human donor with alopecia areata.

The chain combines TRBV29-1 with TRBJ2-7; TRBD1 aligns across 7 bases. The ends lost 3 bases at V and 1 base at J; junction bases unmatched: 9. CDR1 is SQVTM and CDR2 is ANQGSEA in the germline V gene. The CDR3 extends over 15 amino acids. In nucleotides, the CDR3 is TGCAGCGTTGATCTATCTGGGACAGATTCCTACGAGCAGTACTTC. Translated: CSVDLSGTDSYEQYF.

V gene TRBV15 combines with J gene TRBJ2-1, with 9 bases aligning to TRBD2. Trimming removed 0 bases from V and 9 bases from J; junction bases left unmatched: 6. Germline CDR1 reads LNHNV; CDR2 reads YYDKDF (reference sequence). The length of the CDR3 is 15 residues. Here the CDR3 DNA reads TGTGCCACCAGCAGAGAGAGTAGCGGGAGTACTGAGCAGTTCTTC. It specifies CATSRESSGSTEQFF.

The chain links TRBV7-9 to TRBJ2-5, with TRBD1 as a possible D gene (6 bases). The CDR3 length is 15 residues. Germline CDR1 is SEHNR and CDR2 is FQNEAQ (reference sequence). Trimming removed 4 bases at V and 4 bases at J, with 16 bases between. This CDR3 reads CASSSVGQWVETQYF. The CDR3 DNA reads as TGTGCCAGCAGCTCAGTCGGACAGTGGGTAGAGACCCAGTACTTC.

This chain uses TRBV5-6 with TRBJ2-3, with D perhaps given as TRBD1 or TRBD2 (5 bases each). With 5 bases removed from V and 0 bases from J, the gap between germline ends came to 10 bases. This CDR3 has 14 residues. Germline CDR1 and CDR2: SGHDT and YYEEEE. The chain's CDR3 is CASSGTSSTDTQYF. DNA for the CDR3: TGTGCCAGCAGTGGGACGTCCAGCACAGATACGCAGTATTTT.

This chain connects TRBV2 to TRBJ2-7; weak D call: TRBD1 (5 bases). The CDR3 contains 15 residues. From germline, CDR1 is SNHLY and CDR2 FYNNEI. Trimming took 2 bases from V and 1 from J, leaving 12 bases between them. CDR3 nucleotide sequence: TGTGCCAGCAGTGAATGGGCAGGGCCTTCCTACGAGCAGTACTTC. Translation: CASSEWAGPSYEQYF.

This clone was recorded a few times. The same CDR3 arises from other DNA sequences in this sample as well. The chain couples TRBV7-9 to TRBJ2-6; D is unresolved. This CDR3 has 15 amino acids. Germline V gene lookup returns CDR1 SEHNR and CDR2 FQNEAQ (reference sequence). Trimming took off 3 bases at V and 0 bases at J, with 6 bases between the two ends. CDR3 sequence: CASSLTSSGANVLTF. The DNA of the CDR3 is TGTGCCAGCAGCTTGACCAGCTCTGGGGCCAACGTCCTGACTTTC. The whole variable domain, filled in from reference TRBV7-9 and TRBJ2-6, reads DTGVSQNPRHKITKRGQNVTFRCDPISEHNRLYWYRQTLGQGPEFLTYFQNEAQLEKSRLLSDRFSAERPKGSFSTLEIQRTEQGDSAMYLCASSLTSSGANVLTFGAGSRLTVL.

The rearrangement links TRBV14 to TRBJ2-7; D unresolved. Germline lookup yields CDR1 SGHDN and CDR2 FVKESK. This CDR3 contains 13 residues. V dropped 1 base and J dropped 1 base, with 5 bases sitting between them. The DNA for the CDR3 is TGTGCCAGCAGCCAAGTTATGTCCTACGAGCAGTACTTC. It is translated as CASSQVMSYEQYF. The full variable domain, completed using reference TRBV14 and TRBJ2-7, is EAGVTQFPSHSVIEKGQTVTLRCDPISGHDNLYWYRRVMGKEIKFLLHFVKESKQDESGMPNNRFLAERTGGTYSTLKVQPAELEDSGVYFCASSQVMSYEQYFGPGTRLTVT.

The rearrangement uses TRBV4-3 and TRBJ2-6, with a tentative D call TRBD1 (6 bases). Germline CDR1 and CDR2: LGHNA and YSLEER. The CDR3 is 16 residues long. The V gene lost 6 bases and the J gene lost 2 bases, with 14 bases spanning the gap. DNA for the CDR3: TGCGCCAGCAGTAGAAGCACAGGGACTGGGGCCAACGTCCTGACTTTC. Protein product: CASSRSTGTGANVLTF.

The chain carries TRBV7-9 and TRBJ2-5; no clear D gene. Looked up from germline, CDR1 is SEHNR and CDR2 is FQNEAQ (reference sequence). The CDR3 totals 11 residues. Trimming pared 4 bases from V and 13 bases from J, leaving 13 bases between. CDR3 sequence: CASSSGGGAYF. The CDR3 coding sequence is TGTGCCAGCAGCTCCGGTGGCGGTGCGTACTTC.

This chain uses TRBV28 with TRBJ2-7, with D maybe TRBD1 (6 bases). The CDR3 length is 14 residues. Germline values: CDR1 MDHEN, CDR2 SYDVKM. V was cut by 1 base and J by 3 bases, with 10 bases left in between. CDR3 sequence: CASSLSDSHYEQYF. In DNA form, the CDR3 reads TGTGCCAGCAGTTTATCGGACAGCCACTACGAGCAGTACTTC.

In this sample, this clone turned up once. This chain joins TRBV5-6 and TRBJ2-7; D gene uncertain. CDR1 and CDR2 from the germline V gene are SGHDT and YYEEEE. CDR3 length: 15 amino acids. V dropped 0 bases and J dropped 2 bases, with 12 bases sitting between them. In DNA, the CDR3 is TGTGCCAGCAGCTTGGCTTGGTCCGAAGCCTACGAGCAGTACTTC. It codes for CASSLAWSEAYEQYF.

The chain employs TRBV29-1 and TRBJ2-7; 9 positions match TRBD1. The germline V gene has CDR1 SQVTM and CDR2 ANQGSEA. V was clipped by 0 bases and J by 6 bases; unmatched bases: 6. This CDR3 contains 14 residues. The CDR3 nucleotides read TGCAGCGTTGAAGATAACAGGGGGCAGTCCGAGCAGTACTTC. This translates into CSVEDNRGQSEQYF.

The chain employs TRBV29-1 and TRBJ1-2; maybe TRBD1 (5 bases). Germline values: CDR1 SQVTM, CDR2 ANQGSEA. The CDR3 loop spans 12 amino acids. V was clipped by 4 bases and J by 6 bases, with 12 bases between them. CDR3 amino acids: CSVGFRVDGYTF. The CDR3 region has the DNA TGCAGCGTTGGTTTCAGGGTAGATGGCTACACCTTC.

The chain joins TRBV5-1 to TRBJ2-1, with no clear D. Trimming took off 3 bases at V and 2 bases at J, with 3 bases between the two ends. CDR1 and CDR2 from the germline V gene are SGHRS and YFSETQ. This CDR3 has 12 amino acids. CDR3 in DNA: TGCGCCAGCAGCTCACCCTACAATGAGCAGTTCTTC. Its protein product is CASSSPYNEQFF. Combining the CDR3 with reference TRBV5-1 and TRBJ2-1 gives the whole variable domain KAGVTQTPRYLIKTRGQQVTLSCSPISGHRSVSWYQQTPGQGLQFLFEYFSETQRNKGNFPGRFSGRQFSNSRSEMNVSTLELGDSALYLCASSSPYNEQFFGPGTRLTVL.